This passage covers 7 T cell receptor beta chains from one sample sequenced in a study of neurological immune-mediated disorders (dated by TCRdb to between 2018 and 2020). The method was 5' RACE. TCRdb records Illumina HiSeq 2500 as the sequencer. Clones were called with MiXCR by TCRdb after fastp trimmed the public reads at Q25, and only in-frame beta chains were retained. Each record represents a unique CDR3 protein, reported with the most common genes and DNA among its rows. The sample table shows approximately 65,000 distinct CDR3 sequences, and 5.2% are seen once. Of the sample, about 5.7% falls within the top ten clones. Sequencing input: PBMCs. Every receptor here comes from a human donor with multiple sclerosis. The donor label of this sample is uncertain.

This clonotype was seen repeatedly, ten times or more. The J gene is TRBJ2-6, the V gene TRBV6-1; D gene uncertain. The CDR3 totals 15 residues. Germline V gene data show CDR1 as MNHNS and CDR2 as SASEGT. V was shortened by 3 bases and J by 2 bases, with 8 bases between the two germline ends. CDR3: CASSDPSPGANVLTF. The DNA for the CDR3 is TGTGCCAGCAGTGACCCAAGCCCTGGGGCCAACGTCCTGACTTTC.

This clonotype was counted many times. The V call is TRBV7-6, the J call TRBJ2-2; maybe TRBD1 (6 bases). The CDR3 is made up of 16 amino acids. The V end was cut by 2 bases, the J end by 4 bases, with 14 bases between. The V gene's germline CDR1 is SGHVS and CDR2 FNYEAQ. The CDR3 nucleotides read TGTGCCAGCAGCTTACAGGGGAAGATGAGCACCGGGGAGCTGTTTTTT. This translates into CASSLQGKMSTGELFF.

This clonotype has at least ten counts. CDR3 protein: CASSLGQGAAYYGYTF. DNA for the CDR3: TGTGCCAGCAGTTTGGGACAGGGGGCGGCCTACTATGGCTACACCTTC. The V gene is TRBV12-3 or TRBV12-4, the J gene TRBJ1-2, with 12 nucleotides matching TRBD1. The CDR3 runs 16 residues. J lost 3 bases, V lost 3 bases, and 5 bases had no gene match.

This clonotype showed up many times. This chain links TRBV4-2 with TRBJ1-1; 7 bases align to TRBD1. The CDR3 loop spans 15 amino acids. Trimming cost V 3 bases and J 0 bases; bases outside gene matches: 4. Germline V lookup: CDR1 LGHNA, CDR2 YNFKEQ. In DNA form, the CDR3 reads TGTGCCAGCAGCCAGCCGGACAGGATGAACACTGAAGCTTTCTTT. This encodes CASSQPDRMNTEAFF.

This clonotype was seen many times. The chain recombines TRBV5-1 with TRBJ1-6; no reliable D call. V lost 1 base, J lost 8 bases, and 13 bases lay in between. The CDR3 length is 15 residues. From germline, CDR1 is SGHRS and CDR2 YFSETQ. The CDR3 region has the DNA TGCGCCAGCAGCTTGATTCCAGAAGGAGATTCACCCCTCCACTTT. Protein product: CASSLIPEGDSPLHF.

This clonotype was counted ten times or more. The rearrangement uses TRBV5-1 and TRBJ2-1, with TRBD2 matching over 14 bases. The germline CDR1 and CDR2 sequences are SGHRS and YFSETQ. The CDR3 loop spans 19 amino acids. With V trimmed by 1 base and J by 4 bases, 10 bases remained unmatched. The CDR3 DNA reads TGCGCCAGCAGCTTGAACCGAGGACTAGCGGGGGGTTTATACAATGAGCAGTTCTTC. It codes for CASSLNRGLAGGLYNEQFF.

This clonotype appeared many times. This chain joins TRBV10-3 and TRBJ2-1, with 8 bases lining up with TRBD1. The CDR3 length is 14 residues. Germline V lookup: CDR1 ENHRY, CDR2 SYGVKD. Trimming cost V 7 bases and J 2 bases; bases outside gene matches: 4. The CDR3 DNA follows: TGTGCCATCACCCAGGGGGCCCCCTACAATGAGCAGTTCTTC. This translates into CAITQGAPYNEQFF.